This T cell receptor (beta chain) was recorded in a study of naive and memory T cell subsets. The V gene lost 0 bases and the J gene lost 3 bases, with 7 bases spanning the gap. Per the germline V gene, CDR1 is SGHRS and CDR2 is YFSETQ. CDR3 size: 13 residues. Four PCR rounds used nested alpha and beta constant region primers plus the SP2 primer. MiXCR, run by TCRdb on the 5' RACE reads, gives a single entry per CDR3 protein. The repertoire holds approximately 52,000 distinct CDR3 sequences, with around 5% as singletons. This clonotype showed up many times. The library had UMIs added by 3' ligation of an oligonucleotide to TCR cDNA. Whole blood, about 2.5 ml, came from adult healthy volunteers. Cells were not sorted; total RNA input targeted roughly 1 to 1000 ng.

The TCR sequence derives from a female donor in good health. The genes are TRBV5-1 and TRBJ2-7; no reliable D call. CDR3 sequence: CASSLDRDYEQYF. For the CDR3, the DNA is TGCGCCAGCAGCTTGGACCGAGACTACGAGCAGTACTTC.